This T cell receptor beta chain was recovered during a study of cytomegalovirus exposure and HLA in healthy donors. Sequencing was performed with immunoSEQ multiplex PCR; in TCRdb, only in-frame clones are kept and a portion is missing. The repertoire holds 150,000 to 200,000 clones, roughly nine tenths seen once, with 4.2% in the top ten. This CDR3 has 14 amino acids. Germline V gene lookup returns CDR1 SGHNT and CDR2 YENEEA. V dropped 5 bases and J dropped 2; count of bases not matched to a gene: 6. This sequence was found in a man between 18 and 29 years old in good health and CMV-seropositive. This chain uses TRBV11-3 with TRBJ2-7, with TRBD1 matching over 7 bases. The specimen was PBMCs. The chain's CDR3 is CASSPWQGAYEQYF. The CDR3 nucleotides are TGTGCCAGCAGCCCCTGGCAGGGGGCCTACGAGCAGTACTTC.